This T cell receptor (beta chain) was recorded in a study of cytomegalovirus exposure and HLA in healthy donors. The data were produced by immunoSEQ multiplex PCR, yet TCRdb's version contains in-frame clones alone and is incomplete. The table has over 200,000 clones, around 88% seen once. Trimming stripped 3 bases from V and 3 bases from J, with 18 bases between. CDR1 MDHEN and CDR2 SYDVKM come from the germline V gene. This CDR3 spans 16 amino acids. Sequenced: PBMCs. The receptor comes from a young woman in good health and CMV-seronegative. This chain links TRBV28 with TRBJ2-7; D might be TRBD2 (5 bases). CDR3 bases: TGTGCCAGCAGTTTTTGGGCTAGCCGGTCCCGCTACGAGCAGTACTTC. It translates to CASSFWASRSRYEQYF.